This T cell receptor beta chain was recovered during a study of cytomegalovirus exposure and HLA in healthy donors. PCR employed 60 Vbeta and 13 Jbeta primers. The table came from immunoSEQ multiplex PCR; TCRdb's copy has only in-frame clones and leaves some out. The data contain approximately 120,000 clones, around 86% of them singletons. CDR1 is ENHRY, CDR2 SYGVKD, per germline. The CDR3 totals 17 residues. The junction had 16 bases not matched to a gene; V was cut back by 0 bases and J by 12 bases. The sample comprised PBMCs. The sequence was collected from a woman aged 25 to 39 in good health and CMV-seronegative. The V call is TRBV10-3, the J call TRBJ2-1; 8 bases agree with TRBD2. CDR3 in amino acids: CAISESKRESRNDGQFF. In DNA form, the CDR3 reads TGTGCCATCAGTGAGTCCAAGCGGGAGTCGAGGAATGACGGGCAGTTCTTC.